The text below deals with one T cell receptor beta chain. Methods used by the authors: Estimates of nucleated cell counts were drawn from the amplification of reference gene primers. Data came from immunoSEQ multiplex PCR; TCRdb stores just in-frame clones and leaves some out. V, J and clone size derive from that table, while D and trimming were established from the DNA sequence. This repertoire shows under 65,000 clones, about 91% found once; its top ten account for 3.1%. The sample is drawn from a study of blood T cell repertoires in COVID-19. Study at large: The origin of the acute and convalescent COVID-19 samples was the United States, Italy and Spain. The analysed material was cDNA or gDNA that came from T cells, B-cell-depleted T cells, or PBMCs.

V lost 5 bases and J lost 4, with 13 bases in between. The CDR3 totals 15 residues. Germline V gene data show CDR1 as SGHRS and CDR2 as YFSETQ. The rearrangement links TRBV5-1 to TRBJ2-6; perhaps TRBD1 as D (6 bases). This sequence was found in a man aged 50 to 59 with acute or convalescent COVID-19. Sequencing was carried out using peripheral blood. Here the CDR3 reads CASRATGQGANVLTF. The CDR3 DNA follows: TGCGCCAGCAGGGCTACAGGGCAAGGGGCCAACGTCCTGACTTTC.